This T cell receptor beta chain was found in a study of T cell responses to AZD1222 COVID-19 vaccine. Method: immunoSEQ multiplex PCR; TCRdb's copy keeps in-frame clones and lacks some. The sample consists of 150,000 to 200,000 clones, over 80% of them appearing once. General study points: There were mostly white British donors and more females than males, and clonal diversity was possibly underestimated.

Note on this clone: Its antigen is not identified.

Trimming removed 8 bases from V and 7 bases from J, with 18 bases in between. Germline CDR1 MNHEY, CDR2 SVGAGI. This CDR3 contains 14 residues. This clonotype was obtained from an adult in good health. The chain links TRBV6-5 to TRBJ2-1, with D possibly being TRBD1 (6 bases). The source was peripheral blood, collected on day 0 of MenACWY control vaccination. In nucleotides, the CDR3 is TGTGCCAGCTCGTGGCAGGGGTTGGGGAATGAGCAGTTCTTC. Translated, it gives CASSWQGLGNEQFF.